This is a list of T cell receptor beta chains from one sample in a study of blood T cell repertoires in COVID-19. The assay was immunoSEQ multiplex PCR, and TCRdb's table has in-frame clones only and misses some. The table shows 94,000 or so clones, with around 88% occurring only once. Sequenced sample: peripheral blood. The receptors shown here come from a woman in her 70s with acute or convalescent COVID-19. Each CDR3 is given with its conserved first and last residue. Each record gives: V gene, J gene, clone size, D gene, CDR3 DNA, CDR3 protein. D genes are given only for firm matches. The listing skips clone size in some rows; elsewhere it reads once, few, many or a size class.

V: TRBV18; J: TRBJ2-7; size: -; D: TRBD1; DNA: TGTGCCAGCTCACCGTCGACAGGGAACGAGCAGTACTTC; CDR3: CASSPSTGNEQYF
V: TRBV28; J: TRBJ2-2; size: -; D: TRBD1; DNA: TGTGCCAGCACCGGACAGGGCCCTGAGGGGACCTCTCCCTGGCGCACCGGGGAGCTGTTTTTT; CDR3: CASTGQGPEGTSPWRTGELFF
V: TRBV18; J: TRBJ2-5; size: -; D: -; DNA: TGTGCCAGCTCACCATACTACAAGCCCCAAGAGACCCAGTACTTC; CDR3: CASSPYYKPQETQYF
V: TRBV4-1; J: TRBJ2-3; size: -; D: TRBD2; DNA: TGCGCCAGCAGCCAAGAGGGGACTAGCAGCTATACGCAGTATTTT; CDR3: CASSQEGTSSYTQYF
V: TRBV7-9; J: TRBJ1-2; size: once; D: -; DNA: TGTGCCAGCAGCCGGACCATGGGTGGAACAGGACATGGCTACACCTTC; CDR3: CASSRTMGGTGHGYTF
V: TRBV12-3/TRBV12-4; J: TRBJ2-2; size: -; D: -; DNA: TGTGCCAGCAGCAAACAGGGATTCGAGCTGTTTTTT; CDR3: CASSKQGFELFF
V: TRBV7-2; J: TRBJ2-3; size: -; D: TRBD2; DNA: TGTGCCAGCAGCTTCTTAGCGGGGCGCAACACAGATACGCAGTATTTT; CDR3: CASSFLAGRNTDTQYF
V: TRBV9; J: TRBJ2-1; size: -; D: TRBD2; DNA: TGTGCCAGCAGCGTATCACTAGCGGGGGGACTATTCTTC; CDR3: CASSVSLAGGLFF
V: TRBV18; J: TRBJ1-5; size: -; D: -; DNA: TGTGCCAGCTCACCGACAGCCACTGAAGGTTCGACCCAGCATTTT; CDR3: CASSPTATEGSTQHF
V: TRBV10-3; J: TRBJ1-4; size: -; D: TRBD1; DNA: TGTGCCATCAGTGACCTCGGGACAGGGGGAGGTGAAAAACTGTTTTTT; CDR3: CAISDLGTGGGEKLFF
V: TRBV7-3; J: TRBJ2-7; size: -; D: TRBD2; DNA: TGTGCCAGCCGTAGTAGCGGGAGGGATTTCTACGAGCAGTACTTC; CDR3: CASRSSGRDFYEQYF
V: TRBV19; J: TRBJ1-3; size: -; D: TRBD1; DNA: TGTGCCAGTAGCGGGACAGGGGCTGGAAACACCATATATTTT; CDR3: CASSGTGAGNTIYF
V: TRBV24-1; J: TRBJ2-7; size: once; D: -; DNA: TGTGCCACCAGTGATGCGGGTAGCGGAACCTACGAGCAGTACTTC; CDR3: CATSDAGSGTYEQYF
V: TRBV19; J: TRBJ2-7; size: -; D: TRBD1; DNA: TGTGCCAGTAGTATCGGGACAGGGAAAATGTACGAGCAGTACTTC; CDR3: CASSIGTGKMYEQYF
V: TRBV9; J: TRBJ2-1; size: -; D: TRBD2; DNA: TGTGCCAGCAGCCCCGGGACTAGCGGGAACAATGAGCAGTTCTTC; CDR3: CASSPGTSGNNEQFF
V: TRBV27; J: TRBJ2-7; size: -; D: TRBD1; DNA: TGTGCCAGCACCCGAACCCCCCCTCGGCAGGGGGCCTACGAGCAGTACTTC; CDR3: CASTRTPPRQGAYEQYF
V: TRBV10-1; J: TRBJ2-3; size: -; D: TRBD2; DNA: TGCGCCAGCAGTGAGGGCGGGAGGGCCCGGGATACGCAGTATTTT; CDR3: CASSEGGRARDTQYF
V: TRBV5-1; J: TRBJ2-5; size: -; D: TRBD2; DNA: TGCGCCAGCAGCTTGGCGACTAGCGGGGGGGCTGAGACCCAGTACTTC; CDR3: CASSLATSGGAETQYF
V: TRBV9; J: TRBJ1-2; size: -; D: -; DNA: TGTGCCAGCAGCGACACAGGGTCGATCGGCTACACCTTC; CDR3: CASSDTGSIGYTF
V: TRBV9; J: TRBJ2-1; size: -; D: TRBD2; DNA: TGTGCCAGCAGCGCTAGCGGGAACAATGAGCAGTTCTTC; CDR3: CASSASGNNEQFF
V: TRBV24-1; J: TRBJ2-1; size: -; D: TRBD2; DNA: TGTGCCACCAGTGATTGGCTAGCGGGAGATGTCAATGAGCAGTTCTTC; CDR3: CATSDWLAGDVNEQFF
V: TRBV5-1; J: TRBJ2-5; size: -; D: -; DNA: TGCGCCAGCAAATCCCTAGCCCAAGAGACCCAGTACTTC; CDR3: CASKSLAQETQYF
V: TRBV18; J: TRBJ1-5; size: -; D: TRBD1; DNA: TGTGCCAGCTCAGCGGACAGGGCCAACAATCAGCCCCAGCATTTT; CDR3: CASSADRANNQPQHF
V: TRBV30; J: TRBJ1-6; size: -; D: TRBD1; DNA: TGTGCCTGTAATCGACAGGGCACCCTCTATAATTCACCCCTCCACTTT; CDR3: CACNRQGTLYNSPLHF
V: TRBV7-9; J: TRBJ1-3; size: few; D: -; DNA: TGTGCCAGCAGCCCCCGACAAAGGACTGGAAACACCATATATTTT; CDR3: CASSPRQRTGNTIYF
V: TRBV27; J: TRBJ2-2; size: once; D: -; DNA: TGTGCCAGCGGCGGATGGTTCGGGGAGCTGTTTTTT; CDR3: CASGGWFGELFF
V: TRBV7-3; J: TRBJ2-1; size: -; D: -; DNA: TGTGCCAGCAGCTTAACTGTCGGGTTGGGGGCATACAATGAGCAGTTCTTC; CDR3: CASSLTVGLGAYNEQFF
V: TRBV11-2; J: TRBJ1-2; size: -; D: -; DNA: TGTGCCAGCAGCTTGCACGGGGGCTACACCTTC; CDR3: CASSLHGGYTF
V: TRBV4-1; J: TRBJ2-7; size: -; D: -; DNA: TGCGCCAGCAGCCTACAAGAGGGTGCTGGGTACGAGCAGTACTTC; CDR3: CASSLQEGAGYEQYF
V: TRBV5-5; J: TRBJ1-4; size: -; D: TRBD1; DNA: TGTGCCAGCAGGGGACAGGCTTCAAAAGGTGAAAAACTGTTTTTT; CDR3: CASRGQASKGEKLFF
V: TRBV10-3; J: TRBJ2-3; size: -; D: TRBD2; DNA: TGTGCCATCAGTGACGGACTAGCGGGGAGCACAGATACGCAGTATTTT; CDR3: CAISDGLAGSTDTQYF
V: TRBV18; J: TRBJ2-5; size: -; D: -; DNA: TGTGCCAGCTCACCAAATGCCCGGGAGACCCAGTACTTC; CDR3: CASSPNARETQYF
V: TRBV7-9; J: TRBJ2-5; size: -; D: TRBD1; DNA: TGTGCCAGCAGCTGGGACAGGGATGTGGGGGAGACCCAGTACTTC; CDR3: CASSWDRDVGETQYF
V: TRBV7-8; J: TRBJ2-7; size: -; D: TRBD2; DNA: TGTGCCAGCAGCGACGACCCGGGACTAGCTGGGAGGCTCTACGAGCAGTACTTC; CDR3: CASSDDPGLAGRLYEQYF
V: TRBV5-1; J: TRBJ2-2; size: -; D: -; DNA: TGCGCCAGCAGCTTATCTAGCAGGCGCACCGGGGAGCTGTTTTTT; CDR3: CASSLSSRRTGELFF
V: TRBV5-1; J: TRBJ2-1; size: -; D: -; DNA: TGCGCCAACCGACAGACAGGCAACAATGAGCAGTTCTTC; CDR3: CANRQTGNNEQFF
V: TRBV9; J: TRBJ1-3; size: -; D: -; DNA: TGTGCCAGCAGCGTAGGTGGCTTCACCGGGGACACCATATATTTT; CDR3: CASSVGGFTGDTIYF
V: TRBV28; J: TRBJ1-2; size: -; D: -; DNA: TGTGCCAGCAGCCCGGGGGACTATGGCTACACCTTC; CDR3: CASSPGDYGYTF
V: TRBV29-1; J: TRBJ1-1; size: -; D: -; DNA: TGCAGCGAGAACAGGGTGAACACTGAAGCTTTCTTT; CDR3: CSENRVNTEAFF
V: TRBV28; J: TRBJ1-5; size: -; D: -; DNA: TGTGCCAGCAGTTCCCAGGGGCAGCCCCAGCATTTT; CDR3: CASSSQGQPQHF
V: TRBV11-2; J: TRBJ1-3; size: -; D: -; DNA: TGTGCCAGCAGCTTTCAGGGTGTTGGAAACACCATATATTTT; CDR3: CASSFQGVGNTIYF
V: TRBV15; J: TRBJ1-6; size: -; D: -; DNA: TGTGCCGCTGGACAGCTCGGGAATTCACCCCTCCACTTT; CDR3: CAAGQLGNSPLHF
V: TRBV19; J: TRBJ2-5; size: -; D: TRBD1; DNA: TGTGCCAGTAGTACCACCGGGACAGGAGAGACCCAGTACTTC; CDR3: CASSTTGTGETQYF
V: TRBV11-2; J: TRBJ2-7; size: -; D: TRBD2; DNA: TGTGCCAGCAGCTCGAGCGGGACGCTTTCCTACGAGCAGTACTTC; CDR3: CASSSSGTLSYEQYF
V: TRBV18; J: TRBJ2-5; size: -; D: -; DNA: TGTGCCAGCTCGTGGGCCGTCGTGGAAGAGACCCAGTACTTC; CDR3: CASSWAVVEETQYF
V: TRBV5-8; J: TRBJ1-2; size: -; D: -; DNA: TGTGCCAGCAGCCTCCAGGTGAACTATGGCTACACCTTC; CDR3: CASSLQVNYGYTF
V: TRBV11-2; J: TRBJ2-5; size: -; D: TRBD2; DNA: TGTGCCAGCAGCTCGGGACTAGCGGGCCAAGAGACCCAGTACTTC; CDR3: CASSSGLAGQETQYF
V: TRBV9; J: TRBJ2-1; size: -; D: TRBD2; DNA: TGTGCCAGCAGCGCGAGACTAGCGGAGGGGAATGAGCAGTTCTTC; CDR3: CASSARLAEGNEQFF
V: TRBV4-1; J: TRBJ2-1; size: -; D: -; DNA: TGCGCCAGCAGGGGGGCGGGAGCGGGGCTCATCGGTGAGCAGTTCTTC; CDR3: CASRGAGAGLIGEQFF
V: TRBV7-9; J: TRBJ1-4; size: -; D: -; DNA: TGTGCCAGCAGCCCCCGGGGAGGGGAGAATGAAAAACTGTTTTTT; CDR3: CASSPRGGENEKLFF
V: TRBV5-1; J: TRBJ2-5; size: -; D: TRBD2; DNA: TGCGCCAGCAGGACTAGCGGGGCCCAAGAGACCCAGTACTTC; CDR3: CASRTSGAQETQYF
V: TRBV5-1; J: TRBJ2-2; size: -; D: TRBD1; DNA: TGCGCCAGCAGCTTGTTGGGCGTACCTCACCCGGGACAGGGAGTTACCGGGGAGCTGTTTTTT; CDR3: CASSLLGVPHPGQGVTGELFF
V: TRBV7-9; J: TRBJ2-3; size: -; D: -; DNA: TGTGCCAGCAGCTTACAGGGGAGCACAGATACGCAGTATTTT; CDR3: CASSLQGSTDTQYF
V: TRBV3-1/TRBV3-2; J: TRBJ2-4; size: -; D: -; DNA: TGTGCCAGCAGCCTCCGGGACAACAAAAACATTCAGTACTTC; CDR3: CASSLRDNKNIQYF
V: TRBV6-5; J: TRBJ1-4; size: -; D: TRBD1; DNA: TGTGCCAGCAGACTGACAGGGAGTAATGAAAAACTGTTTTTT; CDR3: CASRLTGSNEKLFF